This is a list of T cell receptor beta chains from one sample in a study of blood T cells in healthy people across ages. Each CDR3 protein is one row after TCRdb ran MiXCR on the 5' RACE reads. The data hold 650,000 to 800,000 distinct CDR3 sequences, with around 50% observed a single time. The material sequenced was blood. The receptors derive from a woman of 80 years or more in good health. The CDR3 runs from the conserved cysteine through the conserved F or W.

>TRBJ2-7|TRBV13
CASSSSGGNCEQYF
>NA|TRBV7-9
CASSLVGGAYNEQYF
>NA|TRBV5-5
CASSDQGQTYEQYF
>TRBJ1-2|TRBV10-3
CASAGPYYGYTF
>TRBJ2-1|TRBV29-1
CSVAGLATYNEQFF
>TRBJ1-6|TRBV5-1
CASSLVAGIGSPLHF
>TRBJ2-3|TRBV7-3
CASSSTSFSADTQYF
>TRBJ2-1|TRBV4-2
CASSQEGPGGEQFF
>TRBJ2-3|TRBV20-1
CSASRGTSSTDTQYF
>TRBJ1-2|TRBV20-1
CSARPSGYGYTF
>TRBJ2-1|TRBV5-1
CASTGDRSYNEQFF
>TRBJ2-7|TRBV3-1
CASSPGISQSSYEQYF
>TRBJ1-1|TRBV20-1
CSAMRFVGNTEAFF
>TRBJ2-4|TRBV6-6
CASSYSTWAGITKNIQYF
>TRBJ2-7|TRBV12-3/TRBV12-4
CASSAGVYEQYF
>TRBJ2-2|TRBV6-4
CASSEQPSENTGELFF
>TRBJ1-1|TRBV11-3
CASSAGTYTEAFF
>TRBJ1-3|TRBV7-2
CASSFLSTQVLGNTIYF
>TRBJ2-1|TRBV6-6
CASSRTSGRGPYEQFF
>TRBJ2-1|TRBV2
CASSELAGYSDLYNEQFF
>TRBJ2-7|TRBV14
CASSQAQLYGEQYF
>TRBJ2-1|TRBV4-2
CASSQDQGVDEQFF
>TRBJ2-1|TRBV7-8
CASSSLTGNYNEQFF
>TRBJ2-5|TRBV10-2
CASGGGAVSETQYF
>TRBJ1-2|TRBV5-4
CASSLLIQGYRSREGINYGYTF
>TRBJ2-1|TRBV6-6
CASSGTSGRLNEQFF
>TRBJ2-1|TRBV18
CASSPRGLQGNEQFF
>TRBJ2-3|TRBV7-2
CASSPEIAGGIDTQYF
>TRBJ2-7|TRBV6-6
CATYMGAPSYEQYF
>TRBJ2-3|TRBV5-1
CASRLGVGTSGPDTQYF
>TRBJ2-7|TRBV25-1
CASSQGAPTYEQYF
>TRBJ2-7|TRBV7-9
CASSRLGAISEQYF
>TRBJ1-2|TRBV21-1
CAKPPDRVNGYTF
>TRBJ2-5|TRBV10-3
CAISGRIAGKETQYF
>TRBJ2-5|TRBV3-1
CASSQRTSGRRETQYF
>TRBJ1-1|TRBV9
CASSALGDRMNTEAFF
>TRBJ1-1|TRBV5-6
CASSLTTGTGLTEAFF
>TRBJ2-5|TRBV2
CATTKEETQYF
>TRBJ2-3|TRBV28
CASSGTLYDTTDTQYF
>TRBJ2-1|TRBV7-9
CATSASSAAGGRDEQFF
>TRBJ1-6|TRBV2
CASREHYNSPLHF
>TRBJ2-7|TRBV29-1
CSARRNRGSYEQYF
>TRBJ1-2|TRBV4-3
CASSPGTASTTNYGYTF
>TRBJ1-2|TRBV15
CATSRDVRGALGYTF
>TRBJ2-7|TRBV20-1
CSARRTGWNIRYF
>TRBJ1-2|TRBV29-1
CSVPEGLIDYGYTF
>TRBJ2-7|TRBV7-6
CASSLEVRESEQYF